Below are 24 T cell receptor beta chains sequenced from a single sample in a study of T cells after yellow fever vaccination. TCRdb ran MiXCR on the 5' RACE reads and lists one entry per CDR3 protein. The sample contains under 600,000 distinct CDR3 sequences, 13% of which appear only once. The specimen was PBMCs, collected on the day of the yellow fever booster vaccination. These receptors all stem from a man in his thirties or forties who received the YFV17D yellow fever vaccine.

The gene calls are TRBV5-4 and TRBJ2-1; TRBD1 matches 8 bases. The junction had 5 bases not matched to a gene; V was cut back by 2 bases and J by 1 base. Germline V gene lookup returns CDR1 SGHNT and CDR2 YYREEE (reference sequence). The CDR3 covers 16 residues. This CDR3 is CASSFGTGGSYNEQFF. CDR3 bases: TGTGCCAGCAGCTTCGGTACAGGGGGGTCCTACAATGAGCAGTTCTTC.

This clonotype showed up many times. V usage is TRBV7-2 and J usage is TRBJ2-5; possible D gene TRBD1, 6 bases. V gave up 6 bases and J gave up 2 bases, with 10 bases separating them. Germline V gene lookup returns CDR1 SGHTA and CDR2 FQGNSA. The CDR3 consists of 13 residues. The CDR3 region has the DNA TGTGCCAGCAGTCGGGGACAACAAGAGACCCAGTACTTC. It specifies CASSRGQQETQYF.

The V and J genes are TRBV6-1 and TRBJ2-2; no reliable D call. The CDR3 runs to 14 residues. Trimming stripped 6 bases from V and 0 bases from J, with 8 bases between. Germline V gene sequence: CDR1 MNHNS, CDR2 SASEGT. CDR3 in amino acids: CASRAGTNTGELFF. CDR3 nucleotides: TGTGCCAGCAGGGCCGGAACGAACACCGGGGAGCTGTTTTTT.

This clonotype has more than one count but fewer than ten. The chain has TRBV12-3 or TRBV12-4 and TRBJ1-3; D not resolved. This CDR3 contains 15 residues. V was clipped by 6 bases and J by 0 bases, with 12 bases between them. The CDR3 DNA is TGTGCCAGCAGCCCTGTTCGGACCTCTGGAAACACCATATATTTT. It is translated as CASSPVRTSGNTIYF.

This clonotype was counted only a few times. The chain recombines TRBV18 with TRBJ1-1; D might be TRBD1 (6 bases). The CDR3 loop spans 15 amino acids. From germline, CDR1 is KGHSH and CDR2 LQKENI. Between the trimmed V and J ends, which lost 4 bases and 1 base, there was a span of 13 bases. CDR3: CASSRGRQENTEAFF. The CDR3 DNA reads as TGTGCCAGCTCACGCGGAAGACAGGAGAACACTGAAGCTTTCTTT.

This clonotype was recorded at least ten times. V is TRBV5-1 and J is TRBJ2-7, with D unresolved. Germline-derived CDR1 and CDR2 are SGHRS and YFSETQ. V gave up 4 bases and J gave up 3 bases, with 5 bases separating them. This CDR3 has 11 residues. In DNA, the CDR3 is TGCGCCAGCAGCGGGGACTACGAGCAGTACTTC. It is translated as CASSGDYEQYF.

The J gene is TRBJ2-1, the V gene TRBV30, with a tentative D call TRBD1 (5 bases). Germline-derived CDR1 and CDR2 are GTSNPN and SVGIG (reference sequence). The CDR3 contains 11 residues. Trimming removed 3 bases at V and 15 bases at J, with 15 bases between. In nucleotides, the CDR3 is TGTGCCTGGAGCGATCAGGGTGGGCCGTTCTTC. Translated: CAWSDQGGPFF.

This sequence joins TRBV28 and TRBJ1-1; D not certain. CDR3 size: 15 residues. V lost 2 bases to trimming and J lost 1 base, with 11 bases between them. CDR1 is MDHEN, CDR2 SYDVKM, per germline. Here the CDR3 reads CASSLAYRTNTEAFF. DNA of the CDR3: TGTGCCAGCAGTTTAGCTTACCGAACGAACACTGAAGCTTTCTTT.

As to this clonotype: At one end, the junction sequence differs from germline, possibly due to a read error. Here the CDR3 DNA reads TGTGCCAGCTCGCCACAACTAGTTTTCGGTGAGCAGTTCTTC. It is translated as CASSPQLVFGEQFF. The rearrangement links TRBV18 to TRBJ2-1, with D perhaps TRBD2 (5 bases). The CDR3 covers 14 residues. Germline CDR1 is KGHSH and CDR2 is LQKENI.

In its sample, this clonotype was seen a few times. This chain uses TRBV7-3 with TRBJ1-2; perhaps TRBD1 as D (6 bases). This CDR3 contains 13 residues. The germline V gene has CDR1 SGHTA and CDR2 FQGTGA. V was shortened by 3 bases and J by 9 bases, with 14 bases between the two germline ends. CDR3 sequence: CASSFDRSNSYTF. The CDR3 DNA follows: TGTGCCAGCAGCTTTGACAGGTCGAATAGCTACACCTTC.

This sequence joins TRBV6-1 and TRBJ2-5; TRBD2 matches 7 bases. The CDR3 is made up of 15 amino acids. J gave up 4 bases and V 1 base, and 6 bases lay outside the gene matches. CDR1 is MNHNS and CDR2 is SASEGT in the germline V gene. The CDR3 here is CASSEGLARGETQYF. The DNA for the CDR3 is TGTGCCAGCAGTGAAGGACTAGCCCGGGGAGAGACCCAGTACTTC.

A few counts support this clonotype. V is TRBV29-1 and J is TRBJ2-1; D perhaps matches TRBD2 (5 bases). The CDR3 sequence is 16 residues long. V was shortened by 5 bases and J by 8 bases, with 25 bases between the two germline ends. Germline assignment: CDR1 SQVTM and CDR2 ANQGSEA. The chain's CDR3 is CSVKLSYTRRSDEQFF. CDR3 in DNA: TGCAGCGTTAAGCTCTCCTACACTAGGAGGAGTGATGAGCAGTTCTTC.

The sample holds a few counts of this clonotype. The chain joins TRBV2 to TRBJ2-1, with D unresolved. CDR1 is SNHLY and CDR2 is FYNNEI in the germline V gene. CDR3 length equals 14 residues. The V end lost 4 bases, the J end lost 5 bases, and 12 bases lay between the germline ends. The CDR3 spells CASSVGVANNEQFF. CDR3 nucleotides: TGTGCCAGCAGTGTTGGGGTAGCCAACAATGAGCAGTTCTTC.

The genes are TRBV20-1 and TRBJ1-6; maybe TRBD1 (5 bases). V was cut by 5 bases and J by 4 bases, with 15 bases left in between. The germline V gene has CDR1 DFQATT and CDR2 SNEGSKA (reference sequence). CDR3 size: 15 residues. CDR3 DNA sequence: TGCAGTGCTCAAACAAGGGGCGTTTATAATTCACCCCTCCACTTT. Translating it yields CSAQTRGVYNSPLHF.

This chain links TRBV5-1 with TRBJ1-1; D is undetermined. Germline CDR1 SGHRS, CDR2 YFSETQ. The CDR3 loop spans 14 amino acids. Between the trimmed V and J ends, which lost 0 bases and 3 bases, there was a span of 9 bases. CDR3 amino acids: CASSLGDAYTEAFF. The CDR3 coding sequence is TGCGCCAGCAGCTTGGGTGATGCCTACACTGAAGCTTTCTTT.

V gene TRBV19 combines with J gene TRBJ2-3; D gene unclear. The germline gives CDR1 LNHDA, CDR2 SQIVND (reference sequence). CDR3 length equals 15 residues. V lost 5 bases and J 0 bases, leaving 12 bases between the germline ends. The CDR3 loop is CASSQATASTDTQYF. DNA for the CDR3: TGTGCCAGTAGTCAAGCAACCGCTAGCACAGATACGCAGTATTTT.

The sample holds a few counts of this clonotype. The chain uses TRBV20-1 and TRBJ2-5; 9 bases fit TRBD2. Germline-derived CDR1 and CDR2 are DFQATT and SNEGSKA (reference sequence). There are 15 residues in the CDR3. V trimming: 6 bases; J trimming: 0 bases; junction bases outside the gene matches: 8. CDR3: CSAQAPSGDQETQYF. The DNA for the CDR3 is TGCAGTGCCCAGGCCCCTAGCGGGGACCAAGAGACCCAGTACTTC.

This clonotype was detected only a few times. The chain joins TRBV29-1 to TRBJ2-3; 7 bases are a match to TRBD1. The CDR3 is 15 amino acids. Germline CDR1 and CDR2: SQVTM and ANQGSEA. V dropped 4 bases and J dropped 0; count of bases not matched to a gene: 7. The CDR3 nucleotides read TGCAGCGTTGCGTACAGGGGCATTAGCACAGATACGCAGTATTTT. Translating gives CSVAYRGISTDTQYF.

The chain is built from TRBV9 and TRBJ2-7, with 7 bases matching TRBD2. The CDR3 runs to 15 residues. Trimming removed 4 bases from V and 5 bases from J; junction bases left unmatched: 12. Germline-derived CDR1 and CDR2 are SGDLS and YYNGEE. This CDR3 is CASSTEPGGGHEQYF. DNA for the CDR3: TGTGCCAGCAGCACCGAACCGGGAGGAGGCCACGAGCAGTACTTC.

The genes are TRBV7-6 and TRBJ2-3; D call uncertain. The CDR3 runs to 12 residues. Germline lookup yields CDR1 SGHVS and CDR2 FNYEAQ. V was cut by 4 bases and J by 11 bases, with 13 bases left in between. Here the CDR3 reads CASSSNAVMQYF. The CDR3 DNA sequence: TGTGCCAGCAGCTCAAATGCCGTAATGCAGTATTTT.

J is TRBJ1-5 and V is TRBV19, with D possibly being TRBD1 (5 bases). The CDR3 sequence is 15 residues long. CDR1 LNHDA and CDR2 SQIVND come from the germline V gene (reference sequence). Trimming shortened V by 7 bases and J by 11 bases, and 24 bases separated the two germline ends. The CDR3 loop is CASTLGAYPIRAQHF. The CDR3 bases are TGTGCCAGTACCCTAGGGGCCTACCCTATTCGGGCCCAGCATTTT.

Only a few counts were recorded for this clonotype. The V and J genes are TRBV5-1 and TRBJ2-5, with 11 bases aligning to TRBD2. Germline CDR1 reads SGHRS; CDR2 reads YFSETQ. The CDR3 is 16 residues long. V lost 3 bases to trimming and J lost 1 base; unmatched junction nucleotides: 5. The CDR3 DNA is TGCGCCAGCAGCTCAACTAGCGGGGGTTTCCAAGAGACCCAGTACTTC. Encoded protein: CASSSTSGGFQETQYF.

A few counts support this clonotype. The rearrangement links TRBV29-1 to TRBJ2-5; a weak D match, TRBD1 (6 bases). The germline V and J ends were trimmed by 7 bases and 5 bases, with 17 bases remaining between them. The CDR3 covers 13 residues. Germline assignment: CDR1 SQVTM and CDR2 ANQGSEA. This CDR3 reads CSANGQGWETQYF. The CDR3 region has the DNA TGCAGCGCTAACGGCCAGGGGTGGGAGACCCAGTACTTC.

This clonotype was recorded a few times. The DNA of the CDR3 is TGTGCCAGCAGGGACAGGGCCTTGGGGGGCCAAGAGACCCAGTACTTC. It translates to CASRDRALGGQETQYF. This chain uses TRBV6-1 with TRBJ2-5, with 8 bases matching TRBD1. CDR1 MNHNS and CDR2 SASEGT come from the germline V gene. J gave up 1 base and V 6 bases, and 10 bases lay outside the gene matches. This CDR3 region has 16 residues.